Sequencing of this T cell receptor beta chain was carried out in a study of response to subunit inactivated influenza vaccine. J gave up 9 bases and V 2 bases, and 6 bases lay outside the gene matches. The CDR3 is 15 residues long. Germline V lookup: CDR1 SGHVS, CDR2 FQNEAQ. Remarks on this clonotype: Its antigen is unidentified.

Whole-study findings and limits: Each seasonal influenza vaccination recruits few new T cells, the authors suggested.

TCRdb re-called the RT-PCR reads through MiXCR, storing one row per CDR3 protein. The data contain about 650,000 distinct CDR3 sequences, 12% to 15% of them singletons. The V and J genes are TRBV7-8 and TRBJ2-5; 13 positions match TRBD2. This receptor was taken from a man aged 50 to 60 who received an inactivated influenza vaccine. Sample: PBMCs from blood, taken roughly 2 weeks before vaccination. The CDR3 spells CASSLQGLAGVSQYF. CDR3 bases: TGTGCCAGCAGCTTACAAGGACTAGCGGGAGTCTCCCAGTACTTC.